This T cell receptor beta chain was profiled in a study of T cell repertoires in cytomegalovirus infection. Study at large: HLA-B-restricted CMV epitopes that are well studied, plus recently identified HLA-C-restricted ones, were used by the study. CMV infection together with matching HLA type was indicated by public TCR beta signatures.

TCRdb analysed the reads with MiXCR anew, one entry per CDR3 protein. The data show 250,000 to 300,000 distinct CDR3 sequences, with approximately 22% seen just once and around 20% held by the top ten. Many counts were recorded for this clonotype. The antigen is undetermined. Study conclusions and caveats: Cumulative frequency of public TCR beta families picked out carriers of CMV plus the relevant HLA. HLA-C-restricted TCR beta clonotypes specific for CMV led the ex vivo response.

This CDR3 contains 15 residues. Germline CDR1 is SGHTA and CDR2 is FQGNSA. Trimming left V 4 bases short and J 2 bases short, with 15 bases between. The chain carries TRBV7-2 and TRBJ2-7; no clear D. This receptor was identified in a human donor in good health (CMV status not recorded). Some clones in this sample may be carry-over from other donors' samples. The sequences come from cultured PBMCs, collected from culture after CMV antigen stimulation. This chain's CDR3 is CASSSGGYPAYEQYF. The CDR3 DNA follows: TGTGCCAGCAGCTCGGGCGGCTACCCGGCCTACGAGCAGTACTTC.